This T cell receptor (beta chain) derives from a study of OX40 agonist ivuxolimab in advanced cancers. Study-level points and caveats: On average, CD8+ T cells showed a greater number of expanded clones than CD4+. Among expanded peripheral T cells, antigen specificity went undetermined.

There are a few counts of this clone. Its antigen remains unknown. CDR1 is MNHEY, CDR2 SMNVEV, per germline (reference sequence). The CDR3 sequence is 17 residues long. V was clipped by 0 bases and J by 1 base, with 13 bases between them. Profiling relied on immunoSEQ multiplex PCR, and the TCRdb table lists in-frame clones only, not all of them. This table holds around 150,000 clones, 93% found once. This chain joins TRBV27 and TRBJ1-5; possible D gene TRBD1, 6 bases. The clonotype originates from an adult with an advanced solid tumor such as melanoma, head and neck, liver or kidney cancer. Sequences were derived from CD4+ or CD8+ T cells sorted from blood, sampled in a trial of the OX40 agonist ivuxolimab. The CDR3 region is CASSLSRWGASNQPQHF. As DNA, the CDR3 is TGTGCCAGCAGTTTATCGCGGTGGGGGGCCAGCAATCAGCCCCAGCATTTT.